This T cell receptor beta chain derives from a study of CD8+ T cells in alopecia areata. Comments on this clone: Antigen specificity is unknown.

Overall study results and limits: It was lesional scalp, especially alopecia totalis/universalis, that showed higher clonality than normal scalp.

Treatment meaning: oral pan-JAK inhibitor, 5-10 mg twice daily. Sorting of PBMCs yielded the CD4+ and CD8+ T cells. The CDR3 contains 17 residues. Deletions cut 5 bases from V and 0 bases from J, with 16 bases between. Germline V gene sequence: CDR1 SGHTA, CDR2 FQGTGA. Reverse transcribed after extraction, RNA yielded cDNA as the sequencing template. Some clones are missing from TCRdb's copy, which holds only in-frame ones; the method was immunoSEQ multiplex PCR. The repertoire holds some 200,000 clones, with about three fifths as singletons. The chain carries TRBV7-3 and TRBJ2-2; D is ambiguous. The material sequenced was CD4+ T cells sorted from blood, taken at week 24, from a patient treated with tofacitinib. This TCR was sampled from a human donor with alopecia areata. The CDR3 spells CASSTRASTANTGELFF. DNA of the CDR3: TGTGCCAGCAGCACCCGGGCTTCGACGGCGAACACCGGGGAGCTGTTTTTT.